This is a list of T cell receptor beta chains from one sample in a study of blood T cells in healthy people across ages. Each CDR3 protein gets one entry after TCRdb re-called the 5' RACE reads with MiXCR. This sample has some 1.4 million distinct CDR3 sequences, with roughly 45% found just once. The material sequenced was blood. Every receptor here comes from a woman between 18 and 29 years old in good health. CDR3s include the opening cysteine and the closing phenylalanine or tryptophan. D genes are given only for firm matches. Expanded clones get a size class; other rows say once, few or many, or leave the size out.

clone size: .
V gene: TRBV20-1
D gene: .
J gene: TRBJ2-1
CDR3 DNA: TGCAGTGATAGCTGGGCGGGACTCAATGAGCAGTTCTTC
CDR3 protein: CSDSWAGLNEQFF

clone size: .
V gene: TRBV20-1
D gene: .
J gene: TRBJ2-7
CDR3 DNA: TGCAGTGGTACGACTGGTTACGAGCAGTACTTC
CDR3 protein: CSGTTGYEQYF

clone size: .
V gene: TRBV27
D gene: .
J gene: TRBJ1-2
CDR3 DNA: TGTGCCAGCAGTTTAAGGGGGGAACAAACCTATGGCTACACCTTC
CDR3 protein: CASSLRGEQTYGYTF

clone size: .
V gene: TRBV5-6
D gene: .
J gene: TRBJ1-2
CDR3 DNA: TGTGCCAGCAGCCCAAATACAGCGGACTATGGCTACACCTTC
CDR3 protein: CASSPNTADYGYTF

clone size: few
V gene: TRBV13
D gene: .
J gene: TRBJ1-5
CDR3 DNA: TGTGCCAGCAGCTTCATAAATCAGCCCCAGCATTTT
CDR3 protein: CASSFINQPQHF

clone size: .
V gene: TRBV6-5
D gene: TRBD2
J gene: TRBJ2-4
CDR3 DNA: TGTGCCAGCAGTTGGGCCCCGACTAGCGGGTCTATTGGAGCCAAAAACATTCAGTACTTC
CDR3 protein: CASSWAPTSGSIGAKNIQYF

clone size: .
V gene: TRBV29-1
D gene: TRBD2
J gene: TRBJ2-7
CDR3 DNA: TGCAGCGTTGAAGATCCTCTAGCGGGACTTCGGTATGAGCAGTACTTC
CDR3 protein: CSVEDPLAGLRYEQYF

clone size: .
V gene: TRBV5-1
D gene: TRBD2
J gene: TRBJ2-3
CDR3 DNA: TGCGCCAGCAGCTCGACCGTAGCGGGGGTAGGCAATACGCAGTATTTT
CDR3 protein: CASSSTVAGVGNTQYF

clone size: .
V gene: TRBV20-1
D gene: TRBD2
J gene: TRBJ2-3
CDR3 DNA: TGTGGATGGGAGGGAGGAGATACGCAGTATTTT
CDR3 protein: CGWEGGDTQYF

clone size: .
V gene: TRBV9
D gene: .
J gene: TRBJ1-2
CDR3 DNA: TGTGCCAGCAGCCCCGGCCGGGGCGTCAATGGCTACACCTTC
CDR3 protein: CASSPGRGVNGYTF

clone size: .
V gene: TRBV7-8
D gene: TRBD2
J gene: TRBJ2-2
CDR3 DNA: TGTGCCAGCAGCGTTCTACTAGCGGGAGAAGCCGGGGAGCTGTTTTTT
CDR3 protein: CASSVLLAGEAGELFF

clone size: .
V gene: TRBV6-2/TRBV6-3
D gene: .
J gene: TRBJ1-2
CDR3 DNA: TGTGCCAGCAGTTACATCGGCCTGCCGTACTATGGCTACACCTTC
CDR3 protein: CASSYIGLPYYGYTF

clone size: few
V gene: TRBV4-1
D gene: .
J gene: TRBJ2-7
CDR3 DNA: TGCGCCAGCAGCAACGGACCGGAGGGTGAGCAGTACTTC
CDR3 protein: CASSNGPEGEQYF

clone size: few
V gene: TRBV7-2
D gene: .
J gene: TRBJ1-2
CDR3 DNA: TGTGCCAGCAGCCCGAGGCAGGGGCCAGCTAACTATGGCTACACCTTC
CDR3 protein: CASSPRQGPANYGYTF

clone size: .
V gene: TRBV20-1
D gene: TRBD2
J gene: TRBJ2-3
CDR3 DNA: TGCAGTGCTAGCGTAGCGGGGGTCACAGATACGCAGTATTTT
CDR3 protein: CSASVAGVTDTQYF

clone size: .
V gene: TRBV20-1
D gene: TRBD2
J gene: TRBJ2-5
CDR3 DNA: TGCAGTGGCAGCGGGGGGACCCAAGAGACCCAGTACTTC
CDR3 protein: CSGSGGTQETQYF

clone size: many
V gene: TRBV4-1
D gene: .
J gene: TRBJ2-7
CDR3 DNA: TGCGCCAGCAGCCAAGTGGCCCCCTACGAGCAGTACTTC
CDR3 protein: CASSQVAPYEQYF

clone size: .
V gene: TRBV20-1
D gene: TRBD1
J gene: TRBJ1-1
CDR3 DNA: TGCAGTGCTACCAGTCCCGGGACAGGGTTGGGCACTGAAGCTTTCTTT
CDR3 protein: CSATSPGTGLGTEAFF

clone size: .
V gene: TRBV3-1
D gene: .
J gene: TRBJ2-3
CDR3 DNA: TGTGCCAGCAGCCATCTATTAGCGGATACTAGCACAGATACGCAGTATTTT
CDR3 protein: CASSHLLADTSTDTQYF

clone size: .
V gene: TRBV5-1
D gene: TRBD2
J gene: TRBJ2-2
CDR3 DNA: TGCGCCAGCAGCGCGACTAGCACCGCCGGGGAGCTGTTTTTT
CDR3 protein: CASSATSTAGELFF

clone size: few
V gene: TRBV15
D gene: .
J gene: TRBJ2-6
CDR3 DNA: TGTGCCACCAGCAGTGACAGGCCCTCTGGGGCCAACGTCCTGACTTTC
CDR3 protein: CATSSDRPSGANVLTF

clone size: many
V gene: TRBV7-9
D gene: TRBD1
J gene: TRBJ1-2
CDR3 DNA: TGTGCCAGCAGCCCACAGGGGGGCTATGGCTACACCTTC
CDR3 protein: CASSPQGGYGYTF

clone size: many
V gene: TRBV28
D gene: TRBD1
J gene: TRBJ2-7
CDR3 DNA: TGTGCCAGCAGTTCGACAGGGGGCGGGTCCTACGAGCAGTACTTC
CDR3 protein: CASSSTGGGSYEQYF

clone size: .
V gene: TRBV10-3
D gene: .
J gene: TRBJ2-5
CDR3 DNA: TGTGCCATCAGTGAGTCGTCCCGGGAGCCCACTTGGGATGAGCAGTACTTC
CDR3 protein: CAISESSREPTWDEQYF

clone size: few
V gene: TRBV4-1
D gene: .
J gene: TRBJ2-3
CDR3 DNA: TGCGCCAGCAGCCAGAGGGGGAATGAAGATACGCAGTATTTT
CDR3 protein: CASSQRGNEDTQYF

clone size: .
V gene: TRBV7-2
D gene: .
J gene: TRBJ2-3
CDR3 DNA: TGTGCCAGCAGTTTAAGAGGTTTTGGCTCTAGCACAGATACGCAGTATTTT
CDR3 protein: CASSLRGFGSSTDTQYF

clone size: .
V gene: TRBV12-3/TRBV12-4
D gene: .
J gene: TRBJ2-7
CDR3 DNA: TGTGCCAGCAGGAGGGACTCTGACTACGAGCAGTACTTC
CDR3 protein: CASRRDSDYEQYF

clone size: .
V gene: TRBV10-1
D gene: .
J gene: TRBJ1-1
CDR3 DNA: TGCGCCGGTCACACTGAAGCTTTCTTT
CDR3 protein: CAGHTEAFF

clone size: few
V gene: TRBV12-3/TRBV12-4
D gene: TRBD2
J gene: TRBJ2-3
CDR3 DNA: TGTGCCAGCAGTTTAAGGTCTAGCGGGGGGGCCACAGATACGCAGTATTTT
CDR3 protein: CASSLRSSGGATDTQYF

clone size: .
V gene: TRBV25-1
D gene: .
J gene: TRBJ2-1
CDR3 DNA: TGTGCCAGCAGTGAATACGGACAGTACTACGAGCAGTTCTTC
CDR3 protein: CASSEYGQYYEQFF

clone size: .
V gene: TRBV6-5
D gene: .
J gene: TRBJ1-1
CDR3 DNA: TGTGCCAGCAGTTACTCGCGCAGGATGAACACTGAAGCTTTCTTT
CDR3 protein: CASSYSRRMNTEAFF

clone size: .
V gene: TRBV15
D gene: .
J gene: TRBJ2-1
CDR3 DNA: TGTGCCACCAGCAGTAACAGGGCAAACAATGAGCAGTTCTTC
CDR3 protein: CATSSNRANNEQFF

clone size: few
V gene: TRBV10-3
D gene: TRBD1
J gene: TRBJ2-3
CDR3 DNA: TGTGCCATCAGAGGGGGCGGCGGAGATACGCAGTATTTT
CDR3 protein: CAIRGGGGDTQYF